This T cell receptor (beta chain) was retrieved from a study of T cells after posttransplantation cyclophosphamide. Whole-study findings and limits: Tissue-infiltrating T cells from skin or gut overlapped little with blood T cells.

Assay used: immunoSEQ multiplex PCR; TCRdb lists only in-frame clones, some missing. The sample records some 4,300 clones, 61% being singletons. Details on this clone: As yet, its antigen is unknown.

From germline, CDR1 is SNHLY and CDR2 FYNNEI. The J segment lost 9 bases and the V segment lost 7 bases, leaving 8 bases of the junction unmatched. This CDR3 comprises 14 residues. Specimen: memory CD8+ T cells sorted from blood. This chain links TRBV2 with TRBJ1-6, with 8 positions matching TRBD1. The sequence derives from an older woman in good health, CMV-negative, and a related stem cell transplant donor. CDR3: CASTSGQGFSPLHF. The CDR3 DNA reads TGTGCCAGCACTTCCGGACAGGGATTTTCACCCCTCCACTTT.